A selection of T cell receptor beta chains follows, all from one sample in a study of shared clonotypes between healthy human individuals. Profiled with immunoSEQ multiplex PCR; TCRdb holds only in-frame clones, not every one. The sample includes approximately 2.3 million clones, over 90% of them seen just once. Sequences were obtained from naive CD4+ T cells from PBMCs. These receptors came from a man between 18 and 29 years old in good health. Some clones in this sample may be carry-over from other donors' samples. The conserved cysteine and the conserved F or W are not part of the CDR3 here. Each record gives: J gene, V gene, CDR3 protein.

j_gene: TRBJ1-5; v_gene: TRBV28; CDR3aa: ASSLSQGFFNQPQH
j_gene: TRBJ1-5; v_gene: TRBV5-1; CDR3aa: ASSPETGGHQPQH
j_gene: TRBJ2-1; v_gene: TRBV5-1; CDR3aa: ASSATLAGMGYNEQF
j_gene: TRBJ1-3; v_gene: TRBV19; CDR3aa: ASKDTPRSGNTIY
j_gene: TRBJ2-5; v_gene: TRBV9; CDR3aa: ASSVGTGERETQY
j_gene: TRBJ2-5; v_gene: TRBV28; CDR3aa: ASSFGGLGETQY
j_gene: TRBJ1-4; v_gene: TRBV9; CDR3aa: ASSVGQGGEKLF
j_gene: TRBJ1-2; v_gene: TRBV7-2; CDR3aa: ASSLGAGFYGYT
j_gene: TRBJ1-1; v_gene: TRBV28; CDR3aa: ASSPWGGGYDTEAF
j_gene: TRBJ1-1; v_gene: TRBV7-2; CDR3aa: ASSLDRAEAF
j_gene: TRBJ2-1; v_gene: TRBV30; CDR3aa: AWRLSSYNEQF
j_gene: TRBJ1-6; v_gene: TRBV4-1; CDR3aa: ASSHPAGSLH
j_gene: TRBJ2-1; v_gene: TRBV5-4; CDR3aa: ASSFAGDSYNEQF
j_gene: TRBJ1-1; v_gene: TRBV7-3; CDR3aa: ASSSPRKGGTEAF
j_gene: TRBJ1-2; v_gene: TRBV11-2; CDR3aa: ASSFPDRIDGYT
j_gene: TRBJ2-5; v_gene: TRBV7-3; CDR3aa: ASSAGTGGETQY
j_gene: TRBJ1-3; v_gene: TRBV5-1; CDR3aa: ASTEGNTIY
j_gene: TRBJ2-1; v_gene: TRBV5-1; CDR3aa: ASSLSVVGENEQF
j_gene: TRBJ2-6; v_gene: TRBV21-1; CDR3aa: ASSTLDASGANVLT
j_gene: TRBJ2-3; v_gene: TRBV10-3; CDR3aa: AISESGNSGRREDTQY
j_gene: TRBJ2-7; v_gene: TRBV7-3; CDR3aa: ASSQDGTRGYEQY
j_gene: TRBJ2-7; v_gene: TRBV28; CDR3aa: ASRAGGSVNEQY
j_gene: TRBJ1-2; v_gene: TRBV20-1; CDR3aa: SANDNYGYT
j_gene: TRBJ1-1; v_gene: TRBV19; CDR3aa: ASRVPGGNTEAF
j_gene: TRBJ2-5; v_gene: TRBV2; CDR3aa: ASSETGRAAPGEETQY
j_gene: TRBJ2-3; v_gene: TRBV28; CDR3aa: ASRRTGVRDTQY
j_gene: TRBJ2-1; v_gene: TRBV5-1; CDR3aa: ASSAEPVPPGSYNEQF
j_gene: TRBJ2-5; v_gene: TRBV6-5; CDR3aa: ASSRQGGAQY
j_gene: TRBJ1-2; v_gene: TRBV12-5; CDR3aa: ASGPASNYGYT
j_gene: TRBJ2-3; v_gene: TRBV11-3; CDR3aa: ASSLGRSDTQY
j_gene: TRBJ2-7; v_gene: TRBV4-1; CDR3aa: ASSKASSSYEQY
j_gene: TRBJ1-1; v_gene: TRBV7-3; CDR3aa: ASSPQAADTEAF
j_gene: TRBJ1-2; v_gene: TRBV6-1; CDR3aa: ASRTDQRLYGYT
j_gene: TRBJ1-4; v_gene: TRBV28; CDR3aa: ASRHQRGWSEKLF
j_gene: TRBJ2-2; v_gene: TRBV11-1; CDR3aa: ASSKTLNTGELF
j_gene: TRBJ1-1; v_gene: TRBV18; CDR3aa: ASSLLIPGNTEAF
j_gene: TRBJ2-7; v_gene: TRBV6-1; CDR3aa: ASATGDEQY
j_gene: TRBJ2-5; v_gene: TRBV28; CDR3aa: ASTNRLGTQY
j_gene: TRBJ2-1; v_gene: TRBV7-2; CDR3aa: ASSLTGFGRGRNEQF
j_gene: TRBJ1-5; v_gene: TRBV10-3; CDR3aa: AISSGDGQPQH
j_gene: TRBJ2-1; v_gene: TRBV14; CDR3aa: ASSQWAGGNEQF
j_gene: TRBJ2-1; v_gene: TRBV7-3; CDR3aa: ASSFGTSDNEQF
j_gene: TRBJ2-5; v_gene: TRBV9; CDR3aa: ASSVASASGETQY
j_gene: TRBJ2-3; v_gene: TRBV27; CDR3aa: ASSLLSTDTQY
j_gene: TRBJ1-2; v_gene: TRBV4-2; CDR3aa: ASSQIGGAYGYT
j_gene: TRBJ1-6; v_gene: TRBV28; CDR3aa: ASSTGEVGDSPLH
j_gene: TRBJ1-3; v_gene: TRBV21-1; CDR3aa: ARRVRAGNTIY
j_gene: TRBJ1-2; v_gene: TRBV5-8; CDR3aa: ASSLVRNYGYT
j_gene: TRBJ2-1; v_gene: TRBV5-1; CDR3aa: ASSLAGHDNEQF
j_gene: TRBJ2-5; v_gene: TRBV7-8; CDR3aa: ASSPWSVQETQY
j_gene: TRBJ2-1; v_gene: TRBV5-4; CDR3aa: ASSPDWLAGSGQF